This entry features one T cell receptor (beta chain) sequence. The sample belongs to a study of regulatory T cells in long-lasting Graves disease. Time point indicated: newly diagnosed GD, antithyroid drugs for less than 3 months. From RNA extracted from PBMCs, the TCR library was made. Looked up from germline, CDR1 is DFQATT and CDR2 is SNEGSKA (reference sequence). V dropped 0 bases and J dropped 4; count of bases not matched to a gene: 7. The CDR3 contains 17 residues. With iRepertoire HTBI primers and Arm-PCR of CDR3 regions, TCR beta libraries were built. TCRdb re-called the multiplex PCR reads through MiXCR, storing one row per CDR3 protein. The data contain around 400,000 distinct CDR3 sequences, roughly 12% of them singletons. This sample was also put to use in a study of T cells in Graves' hyperthyroidism and ophthalmopathy. That paper states: Graves' hyperthyroidism was deemed stable given no ophthalmopathy progression within 18 months.

This clonotype originated in a woman under 30 with Graves disease. The rearrangement uses TRBV20-1 and TRBJ2-3, with TRBD2 matching over 13 bases. The sample here was peripheral blood mononuclear cells (PBMCs), taken at new diagnosis, from a patient treated with antithyroid drugs. Here the CDR3 reads CSARDPLAGGMPDTQYF. The CDR3 DNA is TGCAGTGCTAGAGATCCACTAGCGGGGGGGATGCCAGATACGCAGTATTTT.